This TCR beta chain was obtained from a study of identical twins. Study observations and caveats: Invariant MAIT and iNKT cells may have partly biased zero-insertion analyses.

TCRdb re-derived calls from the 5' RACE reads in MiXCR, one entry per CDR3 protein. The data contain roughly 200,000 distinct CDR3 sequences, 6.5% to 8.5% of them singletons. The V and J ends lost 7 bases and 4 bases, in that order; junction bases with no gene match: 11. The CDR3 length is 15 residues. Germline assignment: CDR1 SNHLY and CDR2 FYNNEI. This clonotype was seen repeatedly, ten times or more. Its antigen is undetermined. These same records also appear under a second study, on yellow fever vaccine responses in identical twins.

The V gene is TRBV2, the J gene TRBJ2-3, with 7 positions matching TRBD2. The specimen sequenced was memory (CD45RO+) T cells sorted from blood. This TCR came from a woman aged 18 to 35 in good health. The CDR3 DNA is TGTGCCAGCACCCGGGAGGCCGCGGTCGCAGATACGCAGTATTTT. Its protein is CASTREAAVADTQYF.